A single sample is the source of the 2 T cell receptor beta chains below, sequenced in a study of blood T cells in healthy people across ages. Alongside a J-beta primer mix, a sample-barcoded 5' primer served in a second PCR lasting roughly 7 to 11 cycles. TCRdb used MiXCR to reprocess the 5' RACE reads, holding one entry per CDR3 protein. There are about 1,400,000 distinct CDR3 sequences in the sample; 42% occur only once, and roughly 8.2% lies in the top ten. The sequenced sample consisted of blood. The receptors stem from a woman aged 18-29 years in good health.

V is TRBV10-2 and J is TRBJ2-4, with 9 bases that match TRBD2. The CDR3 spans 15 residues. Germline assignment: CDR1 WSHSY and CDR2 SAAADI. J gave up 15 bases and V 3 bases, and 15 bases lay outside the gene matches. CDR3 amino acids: CASSEQGTSPASRYF. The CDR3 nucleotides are TGCGCCAGCAGTGAACAGGGGACTAGCCCCGCGTCACGGTACTTC.

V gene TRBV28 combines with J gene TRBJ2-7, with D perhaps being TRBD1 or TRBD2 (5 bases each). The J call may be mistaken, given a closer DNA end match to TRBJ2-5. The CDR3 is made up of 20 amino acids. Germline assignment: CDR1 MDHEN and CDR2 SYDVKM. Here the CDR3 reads CASSFAVEGRAADHRETQYF. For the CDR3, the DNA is TGTGCCAGCAGCTTCGCAGTCGAGGGACGAGCAGCCGACCATCGAGAGACCCAGTACTTC.